The 8 T cell receptor beta chains reported below all come from one sample, sequenced in a study of blood T cell repertoires in COVID-19 (dated by TCRdb to 2020 to 2022). The receptor library was made with the immunoSEQ multiplex PCR assay. TCRdb mirrors the immuneACCESS table, restricted to in-frame sequences. Some clones are absent from its copies; in checked studies, under half trace to an unresolved V gene, and the reason for the others is unknown. This sample gives 100,000 to 150,000 clones in total; approximately 89% of them show up just once. The top ten clonotypes cover approximately 10% of the sample. The sequenced sample was peripheral blood. These receptors all stem from a woman aged 70-85 years with COVID-19, enrolled during active disease.

This chain connects TRBV11-1 to TRBJ2-3; TRBD2 agrees at 9 bases. Germline V CDR1 and CDR2: SGHAT, FQDESV (reference sequence). This CDR3 has 14 residues. V lost 8 bases to trimming and J lost 5 bases; unmatched junction nucleotides: 8. DNA for the CDR3: TGTGCCAGCCAGCAAGCGGGGGGAAAAGATACGCAGTATTTT. Translation gives CASQQAGGKDTQYF.

The chain combines TRBV6-5 with TRBJ1-1, with 12 bases identical to TRBD1. Trimming removed 6 bases from V and 5 bases from J; junction bases left unmatched: 7. Germline lookup yields CDR1 MNHEY and CDR2 SVGAGI. CDR3 length: 15 amino acids. Here the CDR3 reads CASREGQGARTEAFF. DNA of the CDR3: TGTGCCAGCAGAGAGGGACAGGGGGCGAGGACTGAAGCTTTCTTT.

This clone turned up a few times. In nucleotides, the CDR3 is TGTGCCAGCAGCCTTGGGCGTAGGCGCGGGCTTCAAGGAGGCTACACCTTC. This translates into CASSLGRRRGLQGGYTF. The chain couples TRBV7-8 to TRBJ1-2; D gene unclear. V lost 5 bases to trimming and J lost 8 bases, with 27 bases between them. Germline lookup yields CDR1 SGHVS and CDR2 FQNEAQ. The CDR3 consists of 17 residues. Supplemented by reference TRBV7-8 and TRBJ1-2, the full variable domain reads GAGVSQSPRYKVAKRGQDVALRCDPISGHVSLFWYQQALGQGPEFLTYFQNEAQLDKSGLPSDRFFAERPEGSVSTLKIQRTQQEDSAVYLCASSLGRRRGLQGGYTFGSGTRLTVV.

This rearrangement joins TRBV4-2 to TRBJ2-7, with 8 bases aligning to TRBD1. The junction had 10 bases not matched to a gene; V was cut back by 1 base and J by 5 bases. Germline assignment: CDR1 LGHNA and CDR2 YNFKEQ. The CDR3 loop spans 16 amino acids. CDR3 DNA: TGTGCCAGCAGCCAAGGGACAGGGTTTTCGGCGGACGAGCAGTACTTC. This gives the protein CASSQGTGFSADEQYF.

The chain is built from TRBV6-5 and TRBJ1-2; possibly TRBD1 for D (5 bases). The V end was cut by 2 bases, the J end by 2 bases, with 12 bases between. This CDR3 has 15 amino acids. Per germline, CDR1 MNHEY and CDR2 SVGAGI. The CDR3 DNA reads TGTGCCAGCAGTTACGGCGGGGGAAGGAACTATGGCTACACCTTC. This sequence encodes CASSYGGGRNYGYTF.

This clone was recorded a few times. The chain couples TRBV5-5 to TRBJ1-2, with D maybe TRBD1 (6 bases). V lost 4 bases, J lost 6 bases, and 13 bases lay in between. The CDR3 contains 13 residues. CDR1 SGHKS and CDR2 YYEKEE come from the germline V gene (reference sequence). CDR3 loop: CASSPNRVHGYTF. Here the CDR3 DNA reads TGTGCCAGCAGCCCTAACAGGGTCCATGGCTACACCTTC.

V gene TRBV15 combines with J gene TRBJ2-6; tentatively, D is TRBD1 (5 bases). The CDR3 spans 15 residues. CDR1 and CDR2 from the germline V gene are LNHNV and YYDKDF (reference sequence). V was trimmed by 1 base and J by 2 bases, leaving 6 bases between them. The CDR3 sequence: CATSRAGTGANVLTF. The CDR3 bases are TGTGCCACCAGCAGAGCAGGGACTGGGGCCAACGTCCTGACTTTC. Combining the CDR3 with reference TRBV15 and TRBJ2-6 gives the whole variable domain DAMVIQNPRYQVTQFGKPVTLSCSQTLNHNVMYWYQQKSSQAPKLLFHYYDKDFNNEADTPDNFQSRRPNTSFCFLDIRSPGLGDTAMYLCATSRAGTGANVLTFGAGSRLTVL.

The V call is TRBV25-1, the J call TRBJ1-1; TRBD1 might be the D (5 bases). The CDR3 totals 13 residues. Trimming took 4 bases from V and 5 from J, leaving 11 bases between them. Germline assignment: CDR1 MGHDK and CDR2 SYGVNS. CDR3 region: CASSASRVTEAFF. CDR3 nucleotides: TGTGCCAGCAGTGCCTCCAGGGTTACTGAAGCTTTCTTT. The variable domain in full, completed from reference TRBV25-1 and TRBJ1-1, reads EADIYQTPRYLVIGTGKKITLECSQTMGHDKMYWYQQDPGMELHLIHYSYGVNSTEKGDLSSESTVSRIRTEHFPLTLESARPSHTSQYLCASSASRVTEAFFGQGTRLTVV.